The clone carrying this TCR beta chain came up a few times. The observed sequence ends 3 residues before the CDR3 terminus, with the missing tail filled in from the germline J gene. The entry originates in a study of T cell clonality in common variable immunodeficiency. Measured with immunoSEQ multiplex PCR; TCRdb has only the in-frame clones, and not every one. This sample has tens of thousands of clones, each found more than once. Donors gave roughly 5 to 8 ml heparinized peripheral whole blood. The CDR3 sequence is 14 residues long. Germline assignment: CDR1 SGHTA and CDR2 FQGNSA. This chain connects TRBV7-2 to TRBJ1-2; D unclear. The sequence was collected from a person between 18 and 70 years old in good health. The sequencing input was peripheral blood mononuclear cells. CDR3 in amino acids: CASSQTSGVPHYTF. The sequenced part of the CDR3 DNA is TGTGCCAGCAGCCAGACTAGCGGGGTGCCCCAC.